This paragraph reports one T cell receptor beta chain. Antigen unknown. This sample stems from a study of blood T cells in healthy people across ages. General study results and limits: TCR beta diversity was tightly associated with the proportion of naive T cells.

For the second PCR, which ran for about 7 to 11 cycles, a sample-barcoded 5' primer and a J-beta primer mix were used. Using its own MiXCR run on the 5' RACE reads, TCRdb lists one record per CDR3 protein. This table has roughly 1.6 million distinct CDR3 sequences, 30% to 35% appearing once. The V gene's germline CDR1 is LGHDT and CDR2 YNNKEL (reference sequence). V was pared by 5 bases and J by 6 bases, with 11 bases between. This CDR3 spans 12 amino acids. The TCR comes from a woman aged 25 to 39 in good health. Sequencing was performed on blood. The V call is TRBV3-1, the J call TRBJ2-7; no firm D call. CDR3 in DNA: TGTGCCAGCAGCATCTCTAGTCGCGAGCAGTACTTC. Translation: CASSISSREQYF.